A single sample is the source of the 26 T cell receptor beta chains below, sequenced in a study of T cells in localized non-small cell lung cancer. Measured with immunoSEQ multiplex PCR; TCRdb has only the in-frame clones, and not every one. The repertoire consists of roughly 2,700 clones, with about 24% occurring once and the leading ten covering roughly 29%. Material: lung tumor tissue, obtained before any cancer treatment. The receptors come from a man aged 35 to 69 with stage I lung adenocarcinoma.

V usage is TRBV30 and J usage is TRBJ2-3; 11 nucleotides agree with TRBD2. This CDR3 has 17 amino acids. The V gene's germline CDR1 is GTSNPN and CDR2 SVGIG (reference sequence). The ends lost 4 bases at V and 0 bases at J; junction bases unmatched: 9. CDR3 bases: TGTGCCTGGACCCGCGCCCGGACTAGCGGGAGCACAGATACGCAGTATTTT. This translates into CAWTRARTSGSTDTQYF.

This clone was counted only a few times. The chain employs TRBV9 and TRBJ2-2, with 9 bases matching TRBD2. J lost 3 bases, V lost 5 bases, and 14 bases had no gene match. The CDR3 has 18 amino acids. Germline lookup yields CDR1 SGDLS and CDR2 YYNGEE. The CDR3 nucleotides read TGTGCCAGCAGTAGGGCCTTGGGCGGGAGGGTCGACACCGGGGAGCTGTTTTTT. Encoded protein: CASSRALGGRVDTGELFF.

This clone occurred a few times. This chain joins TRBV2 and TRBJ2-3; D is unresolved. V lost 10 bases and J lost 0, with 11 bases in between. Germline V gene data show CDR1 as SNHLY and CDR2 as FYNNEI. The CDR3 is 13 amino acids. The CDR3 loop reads CATNLGSTDTQYF. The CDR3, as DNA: TGTGCCACCAACCTCGGGAGCACAGATACGCAGTATTTT. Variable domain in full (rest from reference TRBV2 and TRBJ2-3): EPEVTQTPSHQVTQMGQEVILRCVPISNHLYFYWYRQILGQKVEFLVSFYNNEISEKSEIFDDQFSVERPDGSNFTLKIRSTKLEDSAMYFCATNLGSTDTQYFGPGTRLTVL.

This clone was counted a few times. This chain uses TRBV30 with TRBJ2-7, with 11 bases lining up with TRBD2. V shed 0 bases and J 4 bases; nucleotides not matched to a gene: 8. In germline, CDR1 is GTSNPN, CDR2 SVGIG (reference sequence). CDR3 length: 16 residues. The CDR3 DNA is TGTGCCTGGAGTGTAAAGGCTAGCGGGAGGCCTTACGAGCAGTACTTC. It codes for CAWSVKASGRPYEQYF.

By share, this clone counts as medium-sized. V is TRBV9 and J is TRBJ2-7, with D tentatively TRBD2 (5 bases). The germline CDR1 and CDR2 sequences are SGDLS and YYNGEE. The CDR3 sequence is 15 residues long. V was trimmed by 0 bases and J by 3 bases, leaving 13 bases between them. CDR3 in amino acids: CASSVGSGTLYEQYF. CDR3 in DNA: TGTGCCAGCAGCGTAGGCAGCGGTACCCTCTACGAGCAGTACTTC.

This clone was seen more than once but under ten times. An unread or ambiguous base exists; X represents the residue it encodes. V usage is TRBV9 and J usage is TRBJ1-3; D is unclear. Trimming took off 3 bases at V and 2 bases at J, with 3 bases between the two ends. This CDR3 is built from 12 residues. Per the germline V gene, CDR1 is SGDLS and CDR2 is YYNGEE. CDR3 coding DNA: TGTGCCAGCAGCGRTCCTGGAAACACCATATATTTT. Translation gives CASSXPGNTIYF.

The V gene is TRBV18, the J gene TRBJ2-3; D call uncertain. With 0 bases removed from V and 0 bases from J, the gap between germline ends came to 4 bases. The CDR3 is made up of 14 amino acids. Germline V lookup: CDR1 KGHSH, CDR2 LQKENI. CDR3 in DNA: TGTGCCAGCTCACCACCGGAGAGCACAGATACGCAGTATTTT. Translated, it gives CASSPPESTDTQYF.

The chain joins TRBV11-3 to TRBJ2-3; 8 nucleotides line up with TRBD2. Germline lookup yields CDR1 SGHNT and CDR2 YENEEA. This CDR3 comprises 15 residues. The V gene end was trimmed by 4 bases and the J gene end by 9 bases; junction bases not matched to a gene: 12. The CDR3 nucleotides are TGTGCCAGCAGCTCCCATGCGGCGGGAGGATGGACGCAGTATTTT. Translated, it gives CASSSHAAGGWTQYF.

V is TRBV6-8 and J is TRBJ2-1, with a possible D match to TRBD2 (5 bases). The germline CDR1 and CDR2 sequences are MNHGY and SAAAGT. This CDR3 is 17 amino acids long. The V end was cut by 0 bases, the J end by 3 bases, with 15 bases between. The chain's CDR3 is CASSYSILSGYYNEQFF. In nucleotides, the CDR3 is TGTGCCAGCAGTTACTCGATTCTGAGCGGCTACTACAATGAGCAGTTCTTC.

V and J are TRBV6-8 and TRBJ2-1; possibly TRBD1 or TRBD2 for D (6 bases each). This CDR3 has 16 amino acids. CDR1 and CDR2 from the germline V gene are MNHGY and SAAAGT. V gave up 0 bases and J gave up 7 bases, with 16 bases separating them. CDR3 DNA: TGTGCCAGCAGTTACTCGATACAGGGAGGAAAAAATGAGCAGTTCTTC. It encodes CASSYSIQGGKNEQFF.

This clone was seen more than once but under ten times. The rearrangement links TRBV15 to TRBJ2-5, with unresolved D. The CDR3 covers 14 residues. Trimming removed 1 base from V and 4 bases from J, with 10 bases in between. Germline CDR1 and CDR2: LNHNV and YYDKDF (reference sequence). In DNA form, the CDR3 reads TGTGCCACCAGCAGAGTTATGGGTGGAGAGACCCAGTACTTC. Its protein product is CATSRVMGGETQYF.

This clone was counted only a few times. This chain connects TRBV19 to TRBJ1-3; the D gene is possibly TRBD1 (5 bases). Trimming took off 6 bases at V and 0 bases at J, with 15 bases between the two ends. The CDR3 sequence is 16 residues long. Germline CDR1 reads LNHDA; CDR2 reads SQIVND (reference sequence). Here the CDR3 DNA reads TGTGCCAGTAGCACCCGGGGGGGTGCCTCTGGAAACACCATATATTTT. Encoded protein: CASSTRGGASGNTIYF.

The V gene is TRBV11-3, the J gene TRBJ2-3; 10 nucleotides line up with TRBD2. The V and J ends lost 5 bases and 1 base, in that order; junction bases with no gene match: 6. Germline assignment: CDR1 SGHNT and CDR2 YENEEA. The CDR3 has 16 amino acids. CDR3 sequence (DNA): TGTGCCAGCAGCGCGTCACTAGCGGGACGCACAGATACGCAGTATTTT. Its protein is CASSASLAGRTDTQYF. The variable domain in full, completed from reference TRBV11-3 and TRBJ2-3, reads EAGVVQSPRYKIIEKKQPVAFWCNPISGHNTLYWYLQNLGQGPELLIRYENEEAVDDSQLPKDRFSAERLKGVDSTLKIQPAELGDSAVYLCASSASLAGRTDTQYFGPGTRLTVL.

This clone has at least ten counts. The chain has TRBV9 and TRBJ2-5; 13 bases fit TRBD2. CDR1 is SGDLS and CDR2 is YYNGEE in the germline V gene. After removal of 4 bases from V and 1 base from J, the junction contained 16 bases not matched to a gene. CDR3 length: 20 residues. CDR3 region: CASSPVKPGLAGRPQETQYF. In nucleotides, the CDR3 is TGTGCCAGCAGCCCCGTAAAGCCGGGACTAGCGGGACGGCCCCAAGAGACCCAGTACTTC.

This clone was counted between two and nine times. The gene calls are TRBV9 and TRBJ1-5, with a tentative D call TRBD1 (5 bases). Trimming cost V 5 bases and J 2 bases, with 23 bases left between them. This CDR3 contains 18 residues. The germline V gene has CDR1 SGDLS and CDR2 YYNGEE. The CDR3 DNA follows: TGTGCCAGCAGTACCCCTTCCCCCGGGACGGGGGGCAATCAGCCCCAGCATTTT. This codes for CASSTPSPGTGGNQPQHF.

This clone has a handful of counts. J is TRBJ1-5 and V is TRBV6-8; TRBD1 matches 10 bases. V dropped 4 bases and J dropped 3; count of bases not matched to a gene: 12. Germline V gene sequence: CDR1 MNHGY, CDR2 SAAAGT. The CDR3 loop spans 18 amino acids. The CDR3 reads CASSFGGQGEFYNQPQHF. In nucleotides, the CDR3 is TGTGCCAGCAGTTTCGGCGGACAGGGGGAGTTTTACAATCAGCCCCAGCATTTT.

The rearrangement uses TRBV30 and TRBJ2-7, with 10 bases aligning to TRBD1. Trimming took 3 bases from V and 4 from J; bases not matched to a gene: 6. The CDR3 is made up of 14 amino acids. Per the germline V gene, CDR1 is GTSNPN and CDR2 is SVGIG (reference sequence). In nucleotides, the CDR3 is TGTGCCTGGAGCCCCGGGACAGGGGATTACGAGCAGTACTTC. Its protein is CAWSPGTGDYEQYF.

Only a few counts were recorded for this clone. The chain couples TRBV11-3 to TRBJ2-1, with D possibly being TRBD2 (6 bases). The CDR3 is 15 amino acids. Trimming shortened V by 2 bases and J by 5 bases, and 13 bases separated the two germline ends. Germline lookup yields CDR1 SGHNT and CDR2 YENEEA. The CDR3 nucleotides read TGTGCCAGCAGCTTATCGGGAGTCGTAGACAATGAGCAGTTCTTC. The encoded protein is CASSLSGVVDNEQFF. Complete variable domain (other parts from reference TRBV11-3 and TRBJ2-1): EAGVVQSPRYKIIEKKQPVAFWCNPISGHNTLYWYLQNLGQGPELLIRYENEEAVDDSQLPKDRFSAERLKGVDSTLKIQPAELGDSAVYLCASSLSGVVDNEQFFGPGTRLTVL.

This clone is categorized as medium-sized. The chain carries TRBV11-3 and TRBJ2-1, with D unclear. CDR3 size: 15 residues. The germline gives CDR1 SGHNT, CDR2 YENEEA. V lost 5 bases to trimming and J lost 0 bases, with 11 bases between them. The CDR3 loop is CASSPGPSSYNEQFF. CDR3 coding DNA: TGTGCCAGCAGCCCAGGCCCCAGCTCCTACAATGAGCAGTTCTTC.

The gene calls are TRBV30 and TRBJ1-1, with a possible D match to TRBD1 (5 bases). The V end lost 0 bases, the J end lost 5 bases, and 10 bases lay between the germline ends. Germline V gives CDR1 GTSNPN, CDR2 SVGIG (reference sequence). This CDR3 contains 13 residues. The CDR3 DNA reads TGTGCCTGGAGTGTACGCGGGGGAACTGAAGCTTTCTTT. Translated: CAWSVRGGTEAFF. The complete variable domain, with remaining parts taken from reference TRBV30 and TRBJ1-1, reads SQTIHQWPATLVQPVGSPLSLECTVEGTSNPNLYWYRQAAGRGLQLLFYSVGIGQISSEVPQNLSASRPQDRQFILSSKKLLLSDSGFYLCAWSVRGGTEAFFGQGTRLTVV.

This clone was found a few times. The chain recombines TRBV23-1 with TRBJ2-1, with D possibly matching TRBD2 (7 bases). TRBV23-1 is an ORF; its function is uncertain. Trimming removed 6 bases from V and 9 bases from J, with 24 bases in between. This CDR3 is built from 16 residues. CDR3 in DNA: TGCGCCAGCAGCCAAGATCGAGGGGGAGGGAGGAGTGAGCAGTTCTTC. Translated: CASSQDRGGGRSEQFF.

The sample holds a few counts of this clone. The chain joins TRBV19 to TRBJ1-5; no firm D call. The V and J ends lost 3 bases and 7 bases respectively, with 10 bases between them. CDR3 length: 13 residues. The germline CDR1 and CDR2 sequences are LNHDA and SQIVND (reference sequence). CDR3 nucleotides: TGTGCCAGTAGTATGGGTAGAGACCAGCCCCAGCATTTT. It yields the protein CASSMGRDQPQHF.

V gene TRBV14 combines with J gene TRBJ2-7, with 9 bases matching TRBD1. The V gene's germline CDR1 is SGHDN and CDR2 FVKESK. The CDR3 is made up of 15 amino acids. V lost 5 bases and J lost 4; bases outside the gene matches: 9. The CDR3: CASSSRDREMYEQYF. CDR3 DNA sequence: TGTGCCAGCAGCAGCCGGGACAGGGAGATGTACGAGCAGTACTTC.

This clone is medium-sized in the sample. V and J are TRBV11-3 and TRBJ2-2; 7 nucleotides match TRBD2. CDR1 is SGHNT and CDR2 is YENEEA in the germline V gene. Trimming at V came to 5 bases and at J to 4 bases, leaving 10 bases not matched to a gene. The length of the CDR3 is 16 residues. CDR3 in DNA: TGTGCCAGCAGCCGGGCGGGAGTGGGAGGCACCGGGGAGCTGTTTTTT. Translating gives CASSRAGVGGTGELFF.

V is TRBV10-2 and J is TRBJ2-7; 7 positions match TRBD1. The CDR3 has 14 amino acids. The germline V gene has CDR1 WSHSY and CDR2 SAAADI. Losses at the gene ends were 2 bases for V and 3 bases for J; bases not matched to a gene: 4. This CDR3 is CASSESTGVYEQYF. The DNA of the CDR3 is TGCGCCAGCAGTGAGAGCACAGGGGTCTACGAGCAGTACTTC.

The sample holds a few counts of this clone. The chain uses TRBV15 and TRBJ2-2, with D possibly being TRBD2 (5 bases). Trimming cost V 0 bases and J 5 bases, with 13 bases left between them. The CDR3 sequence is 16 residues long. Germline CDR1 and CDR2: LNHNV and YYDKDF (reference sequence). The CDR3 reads CATSRERVLGTGELFF. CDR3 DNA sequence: TGTGCCACCAGCAGAGAGAGGGTATTGGGAACCGGGGAGCTGTTTTTT.